The 13 T cell receptor delta chains listed next were all sequenced from one sample in a study of gamma delta lymphoproliferative disorders and STAT genes. The receptor sequences were amplified from genomic DNA of peripheral blood mononuclear cells. TCRdb fed the multiplex PCR reads to CATT. The repertoire includes roughly 3,000 delta-chain clones, around 1.1% of them detected once, and roughly 25% sits in the top ten. The sequencing sample was made of blood. These receptors came from a human donor in good health.

This clone was observed a few times. TCRdb's protein, taken from a much larger clone, differs from this DNA's translation at residue 5, likely owing to a read error; the protein displayed comes from the DNA. This sequence joins TRDV2 and TRDJ3; 7 bases align to TRDD3. J gave up 1 base and V 3 bases, and 11 bases lay outside the gene matches. Germline V gene data show CDR1 as GEAIGNYY and CDR2 as EKD. CDR3 length: 19 amino acids. CDR3 in DNA: TGTGCCTGTGACGCCCCGGATACGCAAAGGTCCTGGGACACCCGACAGATGTTTTTC. Protein sequence: CACDAPDTQRSWDTRQMFF.

For this clone: A read error is the likely source, as a far larger clone sits one nucleotide away. No DNA is shown, since the ends of the CDR3 on it are uncertain; the CDR3 is the one TCRdb lists. The V gene is uncalled and the J gene is TRDJ1; no DNA check was done on the table's D call, TRDD3. Termini included, the CDR3 measures 25 amino acids. CDR3 sequence: CSVLLCSKHAFLPPGTGGYSDKLIF.

Regarding this clone: The protein TCRdb lists belongs to a much larger clone and differs from this DNA's translation at residue 12, which points to a read error; the protein shown is made from the DNA. V usage is TRDV2 and J usage is TRDJ1; 12 bases line up with TRDD3. Germline V CDR1 and CDR2: GEAIGNYY, EKD. Trimming took 1 base from V and 0 from J; bases not matched to a gene: 8. This CDR3 is 18 amino acids long. The CDR3: CACDTLRLGDTHTDKLIF. The CDR3 DNA is TGTGCCTGTGACACACTTCGCCTGGGGGATACGCACACCGATAAACTCATCTTT.

This clone was seen repeatedly, ten times or more. A far larger clone lies a single base away; this is likely a read error. The chain couples TRDV2 to TRDJ3, with 9 bases matching TRDD3. CDR3 length: 21 residues. Per germline, CDR1 GEAIGNYY and CDR2 EKD. CDR3 coding DNA: TGTGCCTGTGACACAATAGCCGGGGATACGCGAAGCTCCCGGGACACCCGACAGATGTTTTTC. Translation gives CACDTIAGDTRSSRDTRQMFF.

About this clone: TCRdb shows a much larger clone's protein in place of this DNA's translation, and the two differ at residue 8, likely through a read error; the protein shown is translated from the DNA. The V gene is TRDV2, the J gene TRDJ1; 7 positions match TRDD3. The CDR3 covers 18 residues. V lost 1 base to trimming and J lost 2 bases; unmatched junction nucleotides: 15. The germline gives CDR1 GEAIGNYY, CDR2 EKD. DNA of the CDR3: TGTGCCTGTGACACACTGGGGCTCGGGCTGGGCCCAACCGATAAACTCATCTTT. Its translation: CACDTLGLGLGPTDKLIF.

DNA for the CDR3: TGTGCCTGTGACACCTTGGGTCTTAGACTGGGGGATAAGTACACCGATAAACTCATCTTT. Translation gives CACDTLGLRLGDKYTDKLIF. V gene TRDV2 combines with J gene TRDJ1, with 11 bases that match TRDD3. The CDR3 runs 20 residues. Germline CDR1 is GEAIGNYY and CDR2 is EKD. V lost 0 bases, J lost 0 bases, and 14 bases stayed unmatched.

This clone was counted at least ten times. The rearrangement links TRAV36/DV7 to TRDJ1, with 7 positions matching TRDD3. The V and J ends lost 0 bases and 5 bases, in that order; junction bases with no gene match: 10. CDR1 is VTNFRS and CDR2 is LTSSGIE in the germline V gene (reference sequence). CDR3 length equals 15 residues. CDR3 nucleotides: TGTGCTGTGGAGGCGAGGGGGGGGATTGATGATAAACTCATCTTT. This sequence encodes CAVEARGGIDDKLIF.

Comment on this clone: The TCRdb protein comes from a much larger clone and disagrees with this DNA's translation at residues 8 and 9, likely due to a read error; the protein given here is derived from the DNA. The rearrangement uses TRDV2 and TRDJ1; 7 bases fit TRDD3. The CDR3 is 15 amino acids. Germline assignment: CDR1 GEAIGNYY and CDR2 EKD. V dropped 3 bases and J dropped 0; count of bases not matched to a gene: 6. The CDR3 DNA follows: TGTGCCTGTGACGGTCTGGGGGCTTACACCGATAAACTCATCTTT. It specifies CACDGLGAYTDKLIF.

As for this clone: TCRdb assigns this DNA the protein of a much larger clone, which departs from its translation at residue 15; this likely reflects a read error, and the protein shown comes from translating the DNA. The rearrangement joins TRDV2 to TRDJ1; D gene unclear. This CDR3 has 18 amino acids. Germline CDR1 reads GEAIGNYY; CDR2 reads EKD. CDR3 region: CACDTLPGGQKVADNLIF. CDR3 in DNA: TGTGCCTGTGACACCCTGCCGGGTGGGCAGAAAGTGGCCGATAATCTCATCTTT.

This clone has a handful of counts. This DNA's translation differs at residue 9 from TCRdb's protein, which comes from a much larger clone; a read error is likely, and the protein shown is translated from the DNA. This chain links TRDV2 with TRDJ3; possible D gene TRDD3, 5 bases. The V end lost 0 bases, the J end lost 0 bases, and 17 bases lay between the germline ends. The CDR3 runs to 20 residues. Germline CDR1 reads GEAIGNYY; CDR2 reads EKD. CDR3 in amino acids: CACDTAGAKGPSWDTRQMFF. CDR3 nucleotides: TGTGCCTGTGACACCGCGGGGGCGAAGGGGCCCTCCTGGGACACCCGACAGATGTTTTTC.

This clone was seen only a few times. TCRdb's protein for this DNA is that of a much larger clone and differs from the translation at residue 8, likely a read error; the protein shown is the DNA translation. This chain connects TRDV1 to TRDJ1, with 7 bases lining up with TRDD3. This CDR3 is 21 amino acids long. Germline CDR1 is TSWWSYY and CDR2 is QGS. Trimming took 2 bases from V and 0 from J; bases not matched to a gene: 21. The CDR3 sequence is CALGESLIRWGTINYTDKLIF. CDR3 DNA sequence: TGTGCTCTTGGGGAATCTCTCATTCGGTGGGGGACTATAAACTACACCGATAAACTCATCTTT.

Only a few counts were recorded for this clone. Only one base separates this from a far larger clonotype, so it likely reflects a read error. This CDR3 is also generated by other DNA sequences in the sample. The CDR3 protein is CACDKIPSGGYGNTDKLIF. CDR3 DNA sequence: TGTGCCTGTGACAAAATTCCCAGTGGGGGATACGGAAACACCGATAAACTCATCTTT. This chain joins TRDV2 and TRDJ1, with 11 bases that match TRDD3. The germline gives CDR1 GEAIGNYY, CDR2 EKD. J gave up 0 bases and V 2 bases, and 13 bases lay outside the gene matches. The CDR3 sequence is 19 residues long.

Comments on this clone: The TCRdb protein comes from a much larger clone and disagrees with this DNA's translation at residue 7, likely due to a read error; the protein given here is derived from the DNA. V gene TRDV2 combines with J gene TRDJ1; tentatively, D is TRDD3 (6 bases). The germline CDR1 and CDR2 sequences are GEAIGNYY and EKD. The CDR3 has 14 residues. Trimming took 2 bases from V and 9 from J, leaving 18 bases between them. The CDR3 sequence is CACDSLWGLMELIF. As DNA, the CDR3 is TGTGCCTGTGACAGTCTCTGGGGATTAATGGAACTCATCTTT.